These 31 T cell receptor beta chains share one sample of origin, sequenced in a study of identical twins. MiXCR was run by TCRdb on the 5' RACE reads, yielding one entry per CDR3 protein. The sample lists about 530,000 distinct CDR3 sequences, 20% to 25% seen once, with approximately 0.5% in the top ten. The sample also formed part of further work on yellow fever vaccine responses in identical twins.

The sequenced sample was CD4+ T cells sorted from blood. Receptors originate from a woman under 30 in good health.

The CDR3 protein is CASSQGFGGLPSPEAFF. In DNA, the CDR3 is TGTGCCAGCAGCCAAGGATTCGGGGGCCTCCCGAGTCCTGAAGCTTTCTTT. This chain links TRBV14 with TRBJ1-1; D perhaps matches TRBD1 (6 bases). The CDR3 loop spans 17 amino acids. The ends were cut back, 1 base at V and 6 bases at J, with 21 bases in the middle. Germline CDR1 reads SGHDN; CDR2 reads FVKESK.

This clonotype was found a few times. The V call is TRBV5-5, the J call TRBJ2-4; no clear D gene. The germline V gene encodes CDR1 SGHKS and CDR2 YYEKEE (reference sequence). CDR3 size: 13 residues. Trimming took off 0 bases at V and 3 bases at J, with 4 bases between the two ends. CDR3 DNA sequence: TGTGCCAGCAGCTTGGATGGCAAAAACATTCAGTACTTC. Translated: CASSLDGKNIQYF. The whole variable domain, remainder taken from reference TRBV5-5 and TRBJ2-4, is DAGVTQSPTHLIKTRGQQVTLRCSPISGHKSVSWYQQVLGQGPQFIFQYYEKEERGRGNFPDRFSARQFPNYSSELNVNALLLGDSALYLCASSLDGKNIQYFGAGTRLSVL.

This clonotype appeared a few times. V gene TRBV7-3 combines with J gene TRBJ2-3, with a weak D call TRBD2 (5 bases). Germline values: CDR1 SGHTA, CDR2 FQGTGA. The CDR3 is made up of 13 amino acids. V gave up 4 bases and J gave up 2 bases, with 7 bases separating them. The CDR3 nucleotides read TGTGCCAGCAGCTCGGACTTCACAGATACGCAGTATTTT. Translation: CASSSDFTDTQYF.

The sample holds a few counts of this clonotype. The chain carries TRBV5-1 and TRBJ2-3; D ambiguous. The germline gives CDR1 SGHRS, CDR2 YFSETQ. The CDR3 spans 8 residues. V was shortened by 2 bases and J by 12 bases, with 1 base between the two germline ends. The CDR3, as DNA: TGCGCCAGCAGCTTCCAGTATTTT. It translates to CASSFQYF.

The J gene is TRBJ1-6, the V gene TRBV7-9; 9 positions agree with TRBD1. V shed 8 bases, J shed 9 bases, and the junction held 8 bases outside the gene matches. CDR1 SEHNR and CDR2 FQNEAQ come from the germline V gene (reference sequence). CDR3 length equals 14 residues. Here the CDR3 reads CASGTGNSFSPLHF. As DNA, the CDR3 is TGTGCCAGCGGGACAGGGAACAGTTTTTCACCCCTCCACTTT. The full variable domain, completed using reference TRBV7-9 and TRBJ1-6, is DTGVSQNPRHKITKRGQNVTFRCDPISEHNRLYWYRQTLGQGPEFLTYFQNEAQLEKSRLLSDRFSAERPKGSFSTLEIQRTEQGDSAMYLCASGTGNSFSPLHFGNGTRLTVT.

V and J are TRBV5-5 and TRBJ2-3, with 7 bases aligning to TRBD1. V dropped 4 bases and J dropped 3; count of bases not matched to a gene: 8. The CDR3 is 15 residues long. CDR1 SGHKS and CDR2 YYEKEE come from the germline V gene (reference sequence). This CDR3 is CASSGRPGGTDTQYF. CDR3 in DNA: TGTGCCAGCAGCGGACGACCAGGGGGAACAGATACGCAGTATTTT. The complete variable domain, with remaining parts taken from reference TRBV5-5 and TRBJ2-3, reads DAGVTQSPTHLIKTRGQQVTLRCSPISGHKSVSWYQQVLGQGPQFIFQYYEKEERGRGNFPDRFSARQFPNYSSELNVNALLLGDSALYLCASSGRPGGTDTQYFGPGTRLTVL.

The CDR3 nucleotides read TGTGCCAGCAGCTTATCAGGGTGGAACACCGGGGAGCTGTTTTTT. It codes for CASSLSGWNTGELFF. The chain carries TRBV5-6 and TRBJ2-2; tentatively, D is TRBD1 (5 bases). This CDR3 spans 15 amino acids. Germline V gives CDR1 SGHDT, CDR2 YYEEEE. The ends were cut back, 2 bases at V and 1 base at J, with 9 bases in the middle.

The chain joins TRBV12-3 or TRBV12-4 to TRBJ2-5, with D hard to call. V dropped 3 bases and J dropped 1 base, with 9 bases sitting between them. The CDR3 sequence is 14 residues long. The CDR3 loop is CASSFYGLQETQYF. CDR3 nucleotide sequence: TGTGCCAGCAGTTTCTATGGCCTCCAAGAGACCCAGTACTTC.

About this clonotype: This clone may be a read error of a much larger clone one base away. The J gene is TRBJ2-7, the V gene TRBV20-1; D possibly corresponds to TRBD2 (6 bases). The length of the CDR3 is 12 residues. Deletions cut 3 bases from V and 4 bases from J, with 10 bases between. Germline loops: CDR1 DFQATT, CDR2 SNEGSKA (reference sequence). The CDR3 DNA follows: TGCAGTGCTAGCGGGAGTGGGTACGAGCAGTACTTC. Protein product: CSASGSGYEQYF.

This clonotype has more than one count but fewer than ten. V is TRBV7-9 and J is TRBJ2-3, with D tentatively TRBD1 (5 bases). V lost 3 bases and J lost 0, with 13 bases in between. The V gene's germline CDR1 is SEHNR and CDR2 FQNEAQ (reference sequence). The CDR3 contains 16 residues. DNA of the CDR3: TGTGCCAGCAGCTTCACAGGACCATCGAGCACAGATACGCAGTATTTT. Protein product: CASSFTGPSSTDTQYF.

The V and J genes are TRBV9 and TRBJ2-1; 7 positions agree with TRBD1. Germline loops: CDR1 SGDLS, CDR2 YYNGEE. V lost 4 bases and J lost 7; bases outside the gene matches: 8. The CDR3 covers 14 residues. The CDR3 loop reads CASSPWTGRNEQFF. The CDR3 DNA is TGTGCCAGCAGCCCATGGACAGGTCGGAATGAGCAGTTCTTC.

This clonotype came up many times. The chain uses TRBV12-3 or TRBV12-4 and TRBJ2-7, with a tentative D call TRBD1 (5 bases). The germline V and J ends were trimmed by 5 bases and 0 bases, with 23 bases remaining between them. The CDR3 spans 18 residues. Written as DNA, the CDR3 is TGTGCCAGCAGTCCCTGGGTAGGGGCGACACGTAACTCCTACGAGCAGTACTTC. Amino acid sequence: CASSPWVGATRNSYEQYF.

This clonotype was recorded a few times. The chain joins TRBV10-3 to TRBJ1-5, with D possibly being TRBD1 (5 bases). The CDR3 spans 14 residues. The germline gives CDR1 ENHRY, CDR2 SYGVKD. V was pared by 0 bases and J by 7 bases, with 10 bases between. CDR3 bases: TGTGCCATCAGTGAGTCTGGGACCGAGCAGCCCCAGCATTTT. It specifies CAISESGTEQPQHF.

This clonotype was picked up many times. The rearrangement joins TRBV29-1 to TRBJ1-1; D gene unclear. V was shortened by 7 bases and J by 1 base, with 4 bases between the two germline ends. Per the germline V gene, CDR1 is SQVTM and CDR2 is ANQGSEA. CDR3 length equals 10 residues. The CDR3 DNA follows: TGCAGCGGCAAGAACACTGAAGCTTTCTTT. It specifies CSGKNTEAFF.

The chain uses TRBV14 and TRBJ1-6; D perhaps matches TRBD1 (6 bases). Germline V gives CDR1 SGHDN, CDR2 FVKESK. Trimming removed 1 base at V and 1 base at J, with 17 bases between. The CDR3 runs 19 residues. The CDR3 DNA sequence: TGTGCCAGCAGCCAAGCGTCGAACAGGGTTAAGTCCTATAATTCACCCCTCCACTTT. It encodes CASSQASNRVKSYNSPLHF.

This clonotype was counted at least ten times. V gene TRBV6-5 combines with J gene TRBJ2-7; 8 bases line up with TRBD2. With 0 bases clipped from V and 5 bases from J, the junction kept 6 bases outside the gene matches. The germline V gene encodes CDR1 MNHEY and CDR2 SVGAGI. The CDR3 consists of 15 residues. Written as DNA, the CDR3 is TGTGCCAGCAGTTACTCTTCAGCGGGAGCGCACGAGCAGTACTTC. Translated: CASSYSSAGAHEQYF.

The V gene is TRBV20-1, the J gene TRBJ2-1; D perhaps matches TRBD1 (7 bases). Germline V gives CDR1 DFQATT, CDR2 SNEGSKA (reference sequence). V lost 6 bases and J 7 bases, leaving 22 bases between the germline ends. CDR3 length equals 15 residues. Written as DNA, the CDR3 is TGCAGTGCGAGACGTCCGACAGGGAGGACAAATGAGCAGTTCTTC. As protein: CSARRPTGRTNEQFF.

This clonotype was counted only a few times. The DNA for the CDR3 is TGTGCCAGCAGCTTAGTTGCAGGTTTAGATTCACCCCTCCACTTT. It yields the protein CASSLVAGLDSPLHF. The chain carries TRBV11-2 and TRBJ1-6; D gene uncertain. The CDR3 runs 15 residues. The germline gives CDR1 SGHAT, CDR2 FQNNGV. The V gene lost 1 base and the J gene lost 8 bases, with 12 bases spanning the gap.

J is TRBJ2-1 and V is TRBV12-3 or TRBV12-4, with 10 nucleotides matching TRBD2. V was clipped by 6 bases and J by 8 bases; unmatched bases: 10. The CDR3 extends over 15 amino acids. DNA of the CDR3: TGTGCCAGCAGCTCCCTAGCGGGAGTTGAGGATGAGCAGTTCTTC. This encodes CASSSLAGVEDEQFF.

This chain links TRBV20-1 with TRBJ2-7; 8 nucleotides align to TRBD1. This CDR3 has 13 residues. Germline V lookup: CDR1 DFQATT, CDR2 SNEGSKA (reference sequence). V lost 5 bases, J lost 2 bases, and 5 bases stayed unmatched. CDR3 in DNA: TGCAGTGCTCAACAGGGGGTCCCCTACGAGCAGTACTTC. It encodes CSAQQGVPYEQYF.

The genes are TRBV5-6 and TRBJ2-2; no clear D. V lost 1 base to trimming and J lost 7 bases, with 11 bases between them. There are 14 residues in the CDR3. CDR1 is SGHDT, CDR2 YYEEEE, per germline. The CDR3 DNA sequence: TGTGCCAGCAGCTTGTCGTGGCTGGGCGGGGAGCTGTTTTTT. It specifies CASSLSWLGGELFF.

V and J are TRBV5-1 and TRBJ1-3, with a weak D call TRBD1 (5 bases). The V and J ends lost 4 bases and 10 bases respectively, with 12 bases between them. The CDR3 is 12 residues long. Looked up from germline, CDR1 is SGHRS and CDR2 is YFSETQ. The CDR3 protein is CASSPTGGTIYF. The DNA for the CDR3 is TGCGCCAGCAGCCCAACAGGAGGAACCATATATTTT.

V gene TRBV5-1 combines with J gene TRBJ1-1; D is unclear. V lost 6 bases and J lost 1, with 10 bases in between. The germline gives CDR1 SGHRS, CDR2 YFSETQ. The CDR3 is 13 residues long. The CDR3 is CASKAQSNTEAFF. The DNA for the CDR3 is TGCGCCAGCAAGGCACAATCGAACACTGAAGCTTTCTTT.

The chain carries TRBV28 and TRBJ2-7, with 9 bases aligning to TRBD1. V was pared by 4 bases and J by 2 bases, with 6 bases of the junction left unmatched. This CDR3 spans 15 amino acids. Germline CDR1 and CDR2: MDHEN and SYDVKM. The CDR3 here is CASSSSGTGTYEQYF. CDR3 in DNA: TGTGCCAGCAGTTCCTCCGGGACAGGGACCTACGAGCAGTACTTC. The variable domain in full, completed from reference TRBV28 and TRBJ2-7, reads DVKVTQSSRYLVKRTGEKVFLECVQDMDHENMFWYRQDPGLGLRLIYFSYDVKMKEKGDIPEGYSVSREKKERFSLILESASTNQTSMYLCASSSSGTGTYEQYFGPGTRLTVT.

V gene TRBV7-9 combines with J gene TRBJ1-1; D is unresolved. The CDR3 extends over 13 amino acids. V shed 0 bases and J shed 6 bases, with 8 bases lying between them. In germline, CDR1 is SEHNR, CDR2 FQNEAQ (reference sequence). CDR3 protein: CASSLAGSSEAFF. For the CDR3, the DNA is TGTGCCAGCAGCTTAGCTGGGTCTTCTGAAGCTTTCTTT.

This clonotype was recorded a few times. The chain uses TRBV5-4 and TRBJ2-3, with 7 bases identical to TRBD1. Germline-derived CDR1 and CDR2 are SGHNT and YYREEE (reference sequence). The CDR3 runs to 15 residues. The V gene end was trimmed by 3 bases and the J gene end by 3 bases; junction bases not matched to a gene: 7. The CDR3 loop is CASSSNRGQTDTQYF. The CDR3, as DNA: TGTGCCAGCAGCTCAAACAGGGGACAAACAGATACGCAGTATTTT.

The rearrangement links TRBV20-1 to TRBJ2-5; tentatively, D is TRBD1 (5 bases). V was shortened by 4 bases and J by 1 base, with 13 bases between the two germline ends. The germline gives CDR1 DFQATT, CDR2 SNEGSKA (reference sequence). This CDR3 spans 14 amino acids. The CDR3 spells CSAKKAGPQETQYF. The CDR3 bases are TGCAGTGCTAAGAAGGCAGGGCCCCAAGAGACCCAGTACTTC.

This chain joins TRBV6-5 and TRBJ2-5, with TRBD2 matching 9 bases. The V gene's germline CDR1 is MNHEY and CDR2 SVGAGI. The CDR3 sequence is 16 residues long. Unmatched junction bases numbered 2, after V lost 0 bases and J lost 0 bases. DNA for the CDR3: TGTGCCAGCAGTTACTCCACTAGCGGGTACCAAGAGACCCAGTACTTC. The encoded protein is CASSYSTSGYQETQYF.

In its sample, this clonotype was seen a few times. The CDR3 nucleotides read TGCGCCAGCAGCACAAAGAATCGACTAGCGGGGGGGAATGAGCAGTTCTTC. This sequence encodes CASSTKNRLAGGNEQFF. This rearrangement joins TRBV5-1 to TRBJ2-1; 14 bases are a match to TRBD2. Looked up from germline, CDR1 is SGHRS and CDR2 is YFSETQ. Trimming removed 4 bases from V and 7 bases from J; junction bases left unmatched: 10. The CDR3 totals 17 residues.

The rearrangement links TRBV5-5 to TRBJ2-5; 7 bases match TRBD1. The V gene's germline CDR1 is SGHKS and CDR2 YYEKEE (reference sequence). The trim removed 0 bases at V and 5 bases at J, leaving 7 bases unmatched. This CDR3 is built from 15 residues. The CDR3 DNA is TGTGCCAGCAGCTTGGAGTTTGGACAGGCGGAGACCCAGTACTTC. It encodes CASSLEFGQAETQYF.

This clonotype has more than one count but fewer than ten. This rearrangement joins TRBV11-2 to TRBJ2-5, with 14 bases matching TRBD2. Germline-derived CDR1 and CDR2 are SGHAT and FQNNGV. V shed 2 bases, J shed 5 bases, and the junction held 7 bases outside the gene matches. CDR3 length: 17 residues. This CDR3 is CASSLRLAGGHMETQYF. DNA of the CDR3: TGTGCCAGCAGCTTACGACTAGCGGGGGGGCATATGGAGACCCAGTACTTC.